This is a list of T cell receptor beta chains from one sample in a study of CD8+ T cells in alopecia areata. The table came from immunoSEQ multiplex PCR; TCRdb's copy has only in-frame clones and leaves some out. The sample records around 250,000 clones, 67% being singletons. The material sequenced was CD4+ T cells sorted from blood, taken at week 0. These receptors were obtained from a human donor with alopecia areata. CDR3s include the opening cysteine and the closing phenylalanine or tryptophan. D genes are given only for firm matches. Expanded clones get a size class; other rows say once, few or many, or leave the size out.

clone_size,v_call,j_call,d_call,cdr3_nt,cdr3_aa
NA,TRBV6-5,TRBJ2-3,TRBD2,TGTGCCAGCAGTTGGGCCCTAGCGGGGGCCAGGGATACGCAGTATTTT,CASSWALAGARDTQYF
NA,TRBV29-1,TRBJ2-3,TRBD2,TGCAGCGTTGTCGGGACTAGCGTTAGCACAGATACGCAGTATTTT,CSVVGTSVSTDTQYF
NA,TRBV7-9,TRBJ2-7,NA,TGTGCCAGCAGCTTAGCAGAGGGGGGCGAGCAGTACTTC,CASSLAEGGEQYF
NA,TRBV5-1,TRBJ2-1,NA,TGCGCCAGCAGCCAACAGGGAGATGAGCAGTTCTTC,CASSQQGDEQFF
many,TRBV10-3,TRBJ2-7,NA,TGTGCCATCAGTGAAGGGTCAGGGGCTAGCTACGAGCAGTACTTC,CAISEGSGASYEQYF
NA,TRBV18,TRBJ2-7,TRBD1,TGTGCCAGCTCACCAGGGACAGGGAACTACGAGCAGTACTTC,CASSPGTGNYEQYF
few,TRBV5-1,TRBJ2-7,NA,TGCGCCAGCAGCTTGGCGACAAGGGACTACGAGCAGTACTTC,CASSLATRDYEQYF
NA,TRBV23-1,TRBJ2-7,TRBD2,TGCGCCAGCAGTCAATCGGCGGGAGGGATTGGACTCTTCTTCCGGGCCTACGAGCAGTACTTC,CASSQSAGGIGLFFRAYEQYF
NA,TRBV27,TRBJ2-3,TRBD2,TGTGCCAGCAGACATCTAGCGGGGGGGCCGACAGATACGCAGTATTTT,CASRHLAGGPTDTQYF
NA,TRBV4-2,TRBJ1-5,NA,TGTGCCAGCAGCCAGGTCCTCCAGGGCCGAAATCAGCCCCAGCATTTT,CASSQVLQGRNQPQHF
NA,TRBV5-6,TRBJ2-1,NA,TGTGCCAGCAGCTTCACTGGGTTAAGCAGCAATGAGCAGTTCTTC,CASSFTGLSSNEQFF
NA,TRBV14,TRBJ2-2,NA,TGTGCCAGCAGCCCACTCGAGGCTTCGGAGCTGTTTTTT,CASSPLEASELFF
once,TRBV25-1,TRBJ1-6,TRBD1,TGTGCCAGCAGGAAGGGGGCCCATAATTCACCCCTCCACTTT,CASRKGAHNSPLHF
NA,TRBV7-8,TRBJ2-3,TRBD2,TGTGCCAGCAGTTCGATAGCGGGGGCCGGCGCAGATACGCAGTATTTT,CASSSIAGAGADTQYF
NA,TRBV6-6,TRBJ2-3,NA,TGTGCCAGCAGCCCAGTAGATACGCAGTATTTT,CASSPVDTQYF
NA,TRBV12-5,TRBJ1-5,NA,TGTGCTAGTGGTTTGGTGGCTAGCAATCAGCCCCAGCATTTT,CASGLVASNQPQHF
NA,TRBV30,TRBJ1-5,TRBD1,TGTGCCTGGGAAGGACAGGGAGGTCAGCCCCAGCATTTT,CAWEGQGGQPQHF
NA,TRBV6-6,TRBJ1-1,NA,TGTGCCAGCAGTCTGGACCTGAGCACTGAAGCTTTCTTT,CASSLDLSTEAFF
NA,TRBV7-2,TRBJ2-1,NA,TGTGCCAGCAGCTTGTTAATTCCACGAACGGTTGAGCAGTTCTTC,CASSLLIPRTVEQFF
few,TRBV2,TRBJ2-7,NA,TGTGCCAGCAGTGAACAAACGGCAGGCGTCTACGAGCAGTACTTC,CASSEQTAGVYEQYF
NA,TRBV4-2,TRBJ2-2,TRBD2,TGTGCCAGCAGCCAAGATGGGCTAGCGGGGACCGGGGAGCTGTTTTTT,CASSQDGLAGTGELFF
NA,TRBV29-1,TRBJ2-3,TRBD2,TGCAGCCTTAGCGGGGGCACAGATACGCAGTATTTT,CSLSGGTDTQYF
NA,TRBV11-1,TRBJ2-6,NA,TGTGCCAGCCTCCTAACTGGGGCCAACGTCCTGACTTTC,CASLLTGANVLTF